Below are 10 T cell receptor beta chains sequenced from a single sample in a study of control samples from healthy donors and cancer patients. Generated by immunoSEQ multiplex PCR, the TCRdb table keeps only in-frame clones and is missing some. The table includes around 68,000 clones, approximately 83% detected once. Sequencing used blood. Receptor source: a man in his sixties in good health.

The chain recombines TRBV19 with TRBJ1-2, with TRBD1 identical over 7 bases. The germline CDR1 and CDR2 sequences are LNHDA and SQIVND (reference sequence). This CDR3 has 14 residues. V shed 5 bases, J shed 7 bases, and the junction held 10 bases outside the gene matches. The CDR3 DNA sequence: TGTGCCAGTAGTTTCACCGGGACAGCGGGTGGCTACACCTTC. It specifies CASSFTGTAGGYTF.

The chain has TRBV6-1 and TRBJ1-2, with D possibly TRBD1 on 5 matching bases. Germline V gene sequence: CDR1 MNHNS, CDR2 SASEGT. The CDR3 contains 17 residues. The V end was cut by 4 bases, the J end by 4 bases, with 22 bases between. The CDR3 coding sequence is TGTGCCAGCAGTGCCTCGGGACGGCGGACTAGCATCTATGGCTACACCTTC. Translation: CASSASGRRTSIYGYTF.

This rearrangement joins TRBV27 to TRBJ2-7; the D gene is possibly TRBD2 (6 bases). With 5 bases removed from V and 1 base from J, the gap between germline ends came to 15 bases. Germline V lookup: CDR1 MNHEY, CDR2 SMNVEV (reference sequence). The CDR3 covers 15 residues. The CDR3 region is CASSPHRLGSYEQYF. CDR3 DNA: TGTGCCAGCAGTCCCCACAGACTAGGATCCTACGAGCAGTACTTC.

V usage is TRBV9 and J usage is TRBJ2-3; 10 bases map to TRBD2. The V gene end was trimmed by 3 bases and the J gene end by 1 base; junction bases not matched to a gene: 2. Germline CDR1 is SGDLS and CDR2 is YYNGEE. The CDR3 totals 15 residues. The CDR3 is CASSAGTSGTDTQYF. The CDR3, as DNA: TGTGCCAGCAGCGCCGGGACTAGCGGCACAGATACGCAGTATTTT.

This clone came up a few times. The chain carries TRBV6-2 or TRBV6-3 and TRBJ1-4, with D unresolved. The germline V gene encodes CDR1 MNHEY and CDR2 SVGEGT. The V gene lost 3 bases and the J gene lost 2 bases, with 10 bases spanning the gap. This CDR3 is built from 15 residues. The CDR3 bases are TGTGCCAGCAGTTATTTTGGACGGACTAATGAAAAACTGTTTTTT. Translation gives CASSYFGRTNEKLFF.

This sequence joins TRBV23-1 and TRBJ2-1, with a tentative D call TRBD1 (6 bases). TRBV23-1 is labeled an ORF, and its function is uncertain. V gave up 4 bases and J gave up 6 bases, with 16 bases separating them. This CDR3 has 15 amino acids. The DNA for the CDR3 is TGCGCCAGCAGTCTCCTCCAGGGGATGGGCAATGAGCAGTTCTTC. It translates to CASSLLQGMGNEQFF.

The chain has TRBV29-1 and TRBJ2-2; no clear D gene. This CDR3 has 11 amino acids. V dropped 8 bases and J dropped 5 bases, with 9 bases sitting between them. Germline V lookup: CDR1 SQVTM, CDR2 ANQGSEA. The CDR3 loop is CSTIWTGELFF. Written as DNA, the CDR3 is TGCAGCACCATTTGGACCGGGGAGCTGTTTTTT.

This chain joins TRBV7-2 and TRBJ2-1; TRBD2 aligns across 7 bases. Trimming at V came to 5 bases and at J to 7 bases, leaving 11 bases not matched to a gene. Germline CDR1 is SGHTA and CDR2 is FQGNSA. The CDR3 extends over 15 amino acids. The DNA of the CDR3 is TGTGCCAGCAGCCACGGAGCGGGATTCGGGAATGAGCAGTTCTTC. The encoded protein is CASSHGAGFGNEQFF.

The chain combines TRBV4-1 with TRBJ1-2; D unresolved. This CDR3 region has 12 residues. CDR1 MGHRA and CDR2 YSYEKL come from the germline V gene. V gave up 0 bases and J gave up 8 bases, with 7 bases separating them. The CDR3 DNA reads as TGCGCCAGCAGCCAAGAAGCGGGGGGCTACACCTTC. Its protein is CASSQEAGGYTF.

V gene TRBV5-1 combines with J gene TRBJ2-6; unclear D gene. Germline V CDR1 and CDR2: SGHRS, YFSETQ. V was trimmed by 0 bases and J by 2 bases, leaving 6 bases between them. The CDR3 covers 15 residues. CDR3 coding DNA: TGCGCCAGCAGCTTGGGACGGGCTGGGGCCAACGTCCTGACTTTC. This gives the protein CASSLGRAGANVLTF.